This is a list of T cell receptor beta chains from one sample in a study of T cells in Graves' hyperthyroidism and ophthalmopathy. Using its own MiXCR run on the multiplex PCR reads, TCRdb lists one record per CDR3 protein. The data show roughly 700,000 distinct CDR3 sequences, with 17% seen just once and less than 20% held by the top ten. Material for sequencing was blood. These receptors originate from a middle-aged man with Graves' hyperthyroidism. Both conserved end residues are part of each CDR3. A D gene is named only where the DNA matches it firmly. Part of the rows lack a size; the others show once, few, many or a class for expanded clones.

j_call clone_size d_call v_call cdr3_aa cdr3_nt
TRBJ2-2 many - TRBV29-1 CSVEEATGWTGELFF TGCAGCGTTGAAGAGGCCACAGGGTGGACCGGGGAGCTGTTTTTT
TRBJ2-1 many - TRBV2 CASSEDRGLYNEQFF TGTGCCAGCAGTGAAGACAGGGGACTATACAATGAGCAGTTCTTC
TRBJ1-5 many - TRBV18 CASSPTDNQPQHF TGTGCCAGCTCACCCACGGACAATCAGCCCCAGCATTTT
TRBJ2-5 many TRBD1 TRBV28 CASSRGRGDRAVETQYF TGTGCCAGCAGCCGTGGGCGTGGGGACAGGGCTGTGGAGACCCAGTACTTC
TRBJ2-7 many TRBD1 TRBV6-1 CASRGTGTGGFEQYF TGTGCCAGCAGGGGGACCGGGACAGGGGGCTTCGAGCAGTACTTC
TRBJ2-4 - - TRBV10-2 CASSSRVENIQYF TGCGCCAGCAGTTCCAGGGTAGAAAACATTCAGTACTTC
TRBJ2-2 few TRBD1 TRBV5-1 CASSPGTGWNTGELFF TGCGCCAGCAGCCCCGGGACAGGGTGGAACACCGGGGAGCTGTTTTTT
TRBJ2-7 many TRBD2 TRBV7-2 CASSTSGRAYEQYF TGTGCCAGCAGCACAAGCGGGAGGGCCTACGAGCAGTACTTC
TRBJ2-5 few TRBD2 TRBV3-1 CASSPSAGGVETQYF TGTGCCAGCAGCCCATCCGCGGGAGGGGTAGAGACCCAGTACTTC
TRBJ2-7 - - TRBV6-9 CASSLARGVSEQYF TGTGCCAGCAGCTTAGCCAGGGGGGTTAGCGAGCAGTACTTC
TRBJ2-5 few TRBD1 TRBV5-6 CASSRPGQGAQGETQYF TGTGCCAGCAGCCGCCCGGGACAGGGGGCGCAGGGAGAGACCCAGTACTTC
TRBJ1-5 - - TRBV24-1 CATSARARNQPQHF TGTGCCACCAGTGCCAGGGCTCGCAATCAGCCCCAGCATTTT
TRBJ2-6 many - TRBV7-3 CASSLMGTGWGSGANVLTF TGTGCCAGCAGCTTAATGGGCACAGGGTGGGGATCTGGGGCCAACGTCCTGACTTTC
TRBJ2-1 many TRBD2 TRBV2 CASSFLAEASSYNEQFF TGTGCCAGCAGTTTTCTAGCGGAAGCTAGCTCCTACAATGAGCAGTTCTTC
TRBJ2-4 many - TRBV11-2 CASSLTLVRADIQYF TGTGCCAGCAGCCTCACACTGGTTCGGGCGGACATTCAGTACTTC
TRBJ2-5 many TRBD2 TRBV19 CASRLAGAETQYF TGTGCCAGTAGGCTAGCGGGAGCAGAGACCCAGTACTTC
TRBJ2-7 few - TRBV28 CASSLLTGHSYEQYF TGTGCCAGCAGTCTCCTAACGGGACACTCCTACGAGCAGTACTTC
TRBJ2-2 many TRBD1 TRBV20-1 CSAQGQGANNRELFF TGCAGTGCTCAGGGGCAGGGGGCTAACAACCGGGAGCTGTTTTTT
TRBJ2-1 once TRBD2 TRBV11-2 CASSPRGITSGTNEQFF TGTGCCAGCAGCCCCCGCGGTATTACTAGCGGGACCAATGAGCAGTTCTTC
TRBJ2-5 few - TRBV5-1 CASSQGQSYQETQYF TGCGCCAGCAGCCAAGGACAGTCGTACCAAGAGACCCAGTACTTC
TRBJ1-5 many - TRBV7-2 CASSLANRGQPQHF TGTGCCAGCAGCTTAGCTAACAGAGGTCAGCCCCAGCATTTT
TRBJ2-7 many - TRBV28 CASTDRLYEQYF TGTGCCAGCACGGACAGACTCTACGAGCAGTACTTC
TRBJ2-7 - TRBD2 TRBV19 CASSLRLAVYEQYF TGTGCCAGTAGTCTGAGACTAGCGGTCTACGAGCAGTACTTC
TRBJ1-1 - - TRBV3-1 CASGQTRDEAFF TGTGCCAGCGGCCAAACTAGAGATGAAGCTTTCTTT
TRBJ2-2 few - TRBV10-3 CAISEWGRSTNTGELFF TGTGCCATCAGTGAGTGGGGACGGTCTACGAACACCGGGGAGCTGTTTTTT
TRBJ2-7 many - TRBV7-2 CASSLGGDSWTYEQYF TGTGCCAGCAGCTTAGGGGGGGACAGCTGGACCTACGAGCAGTACTTC
TRBJ2-1 few - TRBV19 CASSMIETDFNEQFF TGTGCCAGTAGTATGATCGAGACAGACTTTAATGAGCAGTTCTTC
TRBJ2-7 few TRBD2 TRBV14 CASSQAPGLESRDEQYF TGTGCCAGCAGCCAAGCTCCGGGACTAGAAAGTCGAGACGAGCAGTACTTC
TRBJ1-1 many - TRBV6-1 CASNHGTLNTEAFF TGTGCCAGCAACCACGGGACGCTGAACACTGAAGCTTTCTTT
TRBJ2-1 few - TRBV29-1 CSVGLLVPHNEQFF TGCAGCGTTGGATTACTAGTTCCGCACAATGAGCAGTTCTTC
TRBJ1-5 - TRBD1 TRBV25-1 CASRGQGRNQPQHF TGTGCCAGCAGGGGACAGGGGCGTAATCAGCCCCAGCATTTT
TRBJ1-4 many TRBD1 TRBV7-2 CASSLTAPGTGNNEKLFF TGTGCCAGCAGCCTCACTGCCCCCGGGACAGGCAATAATGAAAAACTGTTTTTT
TRBJ2-1 once TRBD2 TRBV9 CASSFGLAGGGGDEQFF TGTGCCAGCAGTTTTGGACTAGCGGGAGGCGGGGGCGATGAGCAGTTCTTC
TRBJ2-7 - TRBD2 TRBV14 CASSQSGTSGYEQYF TGTGCCAGCAGCCAATCCGGGACTAGCGGCTACGAGCAGTACTTC
TRBJ2-7 many TRBD1 TRBV7-2 CASSARQGLYEQYF TGTGCCAGCAGCGCTCGACAGGGCCTCTACGAGCAGTACTTC
TRBJ2-7 - - TRBV7-2 CASSIHRDLEQYF TGTGCCAGCAGCATACACCGGGACCTTGAGCAGTACTTC
TRBJ1-2 few - TRBV6-1 CASRENAGAYGYTF TGTGCCAGCAGAGAAAACGCAGGGGCCTATGGCTACACCTTC
TRBJ2-1 many - TRBV10-1 CASSDPAGRYNEQFF TGCGCCAGCAGTGATCCCGCGGGACGGTACAATGAGCAGTTCTTC
TRBJ1-1 many TRBD1 TRBV28 CASRRGAAGGETEAFF TGTGCCAGCAGACGGGGTGCCGCAGGGGGCGAGACTGAAGCTTTCTTT
TRBJ2-7 few - TRBV19 CASSSQGNYEQYF TGTGCCAGTAGTTCACAGGGTAACTACGAGCAGTACTTC
TRBJ2-1 many TRBD2 TRBV9 CASSTRTSGLNEQFF TGTGCCAGCAGCACCCGGACTAGCGGGCTCAATGAGCAGTTCTTC
TRBJ2-1 many - TRBV20-1 CSAASGRIEQFF TGCAGTGCTGCCTCCGGGCGGATTGAGCAGTTCTTC
TRBJ1-1 - TRBD1 TRBV6-5 CASSYSTGVNTEAFF TGTGCCAGCAGTTACTCGACAGGGGTGAACACTGAAGCTTTCTTT
TRBJ1-4 - TRBD1 TRBV6-5 CASSNLEGWDRNEKLFF TGTGCCAGCAGTAACCTCGAGGGGTGGGACAGAAATGAAAAACTGTTTTTT
TRBJ1-2 few - TRBV4-3 CASSQDSSGAPRAYGYTF TGCGCCAGCAGCCAAGATAGTTCGGGGGCCCCACGGGCCTATGGCTACACCTTC
TRBJ2-5 few - TRBV12-3/TRBV12-4 CASSPERVGETQYF TGTGCCAGCAGCCCCGAGCGGGTAGGGGAGACCCAGTACTTC